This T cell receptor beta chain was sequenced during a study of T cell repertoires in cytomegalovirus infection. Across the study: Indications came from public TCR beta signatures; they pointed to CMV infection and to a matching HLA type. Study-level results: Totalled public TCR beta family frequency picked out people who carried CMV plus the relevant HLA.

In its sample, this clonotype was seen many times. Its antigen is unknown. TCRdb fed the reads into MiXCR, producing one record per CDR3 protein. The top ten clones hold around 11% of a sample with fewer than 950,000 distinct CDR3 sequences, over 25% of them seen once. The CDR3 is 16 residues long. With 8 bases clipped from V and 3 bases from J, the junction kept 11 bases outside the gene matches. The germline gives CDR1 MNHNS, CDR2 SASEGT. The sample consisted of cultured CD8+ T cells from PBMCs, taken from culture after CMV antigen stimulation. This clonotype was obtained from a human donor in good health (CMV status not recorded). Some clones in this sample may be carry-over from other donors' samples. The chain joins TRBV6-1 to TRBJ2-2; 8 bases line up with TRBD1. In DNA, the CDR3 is TGTGCCAGCCGGCCCAGGGGGCCAGGGCACACCGGGGAGCTGTTTTTT. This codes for CASRPRGPGHTGELFF.